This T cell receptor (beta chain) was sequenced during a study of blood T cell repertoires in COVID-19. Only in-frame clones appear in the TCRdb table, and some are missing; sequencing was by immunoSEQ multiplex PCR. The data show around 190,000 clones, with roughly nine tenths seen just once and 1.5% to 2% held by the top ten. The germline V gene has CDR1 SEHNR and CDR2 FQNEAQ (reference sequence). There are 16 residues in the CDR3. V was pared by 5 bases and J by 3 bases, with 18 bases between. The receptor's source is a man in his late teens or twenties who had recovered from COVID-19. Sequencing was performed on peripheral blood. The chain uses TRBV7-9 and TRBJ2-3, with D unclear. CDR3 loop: CASSDRLSADTDTQYF. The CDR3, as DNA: TGTGCCAGCAGCGATAGACTGAGCGCAGATACAGATACGCAGTATTTT.